This T cell receptor (beta chain) was observed in a study of blood T cell repertoires in COVID-19. Across the study: Sites in the United States, Italy and Spain provided acute and convalescent COVID-19 samples. T cells, B-cell-depleted T cells, or PBMCs supplied cDNA or gDNA.

Germline CDR1 is MDHEN and CDR2 is SYDVKM. With 2 bases removed from V and 1 base from J, the gap between germline ends came to 17 bases. The CDR3 runs 17 residues. Under the authors' procedure: Reference gene primer amplification gave estimated nucleated cell counts. TCRdb keeps only in-frame clones here, not all; method: immunoSEQ multiplex PCR. The D gene and trimming were derived from the DNA, and the V and J assignments and clone size from that table. Of tens of thousands of clones in the sample, 75% to 90% were seen once. This TCR came from a human donor in a cohort sampled during active COVID-19. The chain is built from TRBV28 and TRBJ1-1, with a weak D call TRBD1 (5 bases). The sequencing sample was made of peripheral blood. This CDR3 is CASSLIRVGQGNTEAFF. The CDR3 coding sequence is TGTGCCAGCAGTTTAATTCGCGTCGGTCAGGGGAACACTGAAGCTTTCTTT.